This T cell receptor (beta chain) came from a study of post-analysis software for immune sequencing data. Study summary: Relapsing-remitting, secondary progressive and progressive-relapsing multiple sclerosis courses were included.

Trimming took 3 bases from V and 6 from J, leaving 12 bases between them. CDR3 length equals 12 residues. Germline assignment: CDR1 SQVTM and CDR2 ANQGSEA. Sequencing libraries made from TCR beta cDNA carried unique molecular identifiers. Each CDR3 protein is one row after TCRdb ran MiXCR on the PCR reads. The table shows approximately 630,000 distinct CDR3 sequences, with about 60% occurring only once. Broader study findings: Under the F measure, samples that were prepared in one batch clustered strongly together. A significant reduction in normalized Chao1 diversity was observed in multiple sclerosis patients versus controls. Elevated frequency relative to controls characterized a handful of TRBV segments in patients, TRBV5-6, TRBV5-1 and TRBV20-1 among them.

Concerning this clonotype: Its matching antigen is unknown.

The clonotype was recovered from a girl between 2 and 10 years old with multiple sclerosis. This rearrangement joins TRBV29-1 to TRBJ2-7; no firm D call. Sequenced sample: blood. CDR3: CSVDRSPGEQYF. The CDR3 nucleotides read TGCAGCGTTGACAGGTCCCCGGGCGAGCAGTACTTC.